This paragraph reports one T cell receptor (beta chain). The target of this receptor is not known. Base qualities are missing; no much larger clone stands one base away. This sample is drawn from a study of radiotherapy plus CTLA-4 blockade in lung cancer (dated by TCRdb to the late 2010s). Study-wide context: Among enrolled patients, 18% had an objective response and roughly 30% reached disease control.

What the research found in general, with its limitations: After treatment with radiotherapy and ipilimumab, TCR clones that originated in tumors expanded in peripheral blood. The strongest predictors of response were reported to be early dynamic shifts in blood T cell clones along with a rise in serum interferon-beta following radiation.

A distance of 13 bases separates the germline ends of V and J, which lose 0 bases and 0 bases respectively. According to the germline V gene (reference sequence), CDR1 reads SGHNT and CDR2 reads YYREEE. The CDR3 numbers 16 residues from cysteine through phenylalanine. Only the CDR3 region is kept as DNA, spanning 48 bases read in frame from base 1. The study evaluated CTLA-4 blockade (ipilimumab) given together with focal radiation therapy in patients who had chemo-refractory metastatic non-small-cell lung cancer. Library method: the immunoSEQ multiplex PCR assay. Sourced from immuneACCESS, this table was stored by TCRdb with only in-frame sequences that have V and J called. A share of the clones is absent; for the studies checked, an unresolved V gene accounts for under half, and the remainder has no known explanation. This sample has 35,000 to 45,000 clones in its table, and over 60% of those were observed once. The top ten clonotypes cover approximately 23% of the sample.

The rearrangement joined TRBV5-4 to TRBJ2-7; the D segment could be TRBD2, given 6 matching bases. This TCR derives from a human donor with non-small cell lung cancer who had a partial response to radiotherapy plus ipilimumab. Source: peripheral blood, taken from a patient treated with radiotherapy plus ipilimumab. DNA sequence: TGTGCCAGCAGCTTGGGCGGGGTGTCGCTCTCCTACGAGCAGTACTTC. The translation is CASSLGGVSLSYEQYF.